Sequencing of this T cell receptor (beta chain) was carried out in a study of cytomegalovirus exposure and HLA in healthy donors. Overall study: The approximately 120 validation repertoires were produced on the same platform as the 650 or so repertoires of the first cohort. This was reported in a later analysis. Study conclusions and caveats: A subsequent analysis found that TCR clusters from the first cohort also tended to co-occur in the roughly 120 validation repertoires, with approximately 95% of cluster scores above 0.

Generated by immunoSEQ multiplex PCR, the TCRdb table keeps only in-frame clones and is missing some. The data show 150,000 to 200,000 clones, with 86% seen just once and roughly 1.6% held by the top ten. With respect to this clone: The antigen remains unidentified. Other DNA sequences within the sample encode an identical CDR3.

CDR1 is SQVTM and CDR2 is ANQGSEA in the germline V gene. The length of the CDR3 is 13 residues. With 4 bases removed from V and 0 bases from J, the gap between germline ends came to 9 bases. The chain uses TRBV29-1 and TRBJ1-1; D not certain. This receptor was taken from a woman aged 18-35 years in good health and CMV-seronegative. The source material was PBMCs. The CDR3 DNA follows: TGCAGCGTTGCGGGTCGTATGAACACTGAAGCTTTCTTT. Translated: CSVAGRMNTEAFF.